These T cell receptor beta chains were read from a single sample in a study of blood T cell repertoires in COVID-19. Sequencing was performed with immunoSEQ multiplex PCR; in TCRdb, only in-frame clones are kept and a portion is missing. Of 84,000 or so clones in the sample, 75% to 85% were seen once. Sequenced material: peripheral blood. All receptors derive from a woman older than 75 with acute or convalescent COVID-19. Each CDR3 is given with its conserved first and last residue. A D gene is named only where the DNA matches it firmly. Some rows mark clone size as missing; the rest say once, few, many or name a class of expanded clone.

clone size: .; V gene: TRBV9; D gene: TRBD2; J gene: TRBJ2-1; CDR3 protein: CASSVVAGGFNEQFF; CDR3 DNA: TGTGCCAGCAGCGTAGTAGCGGGGGGATTCAATGAGCAGTTCTTC
clone size: .; V gene: TRBV5-4; D gene: .; J gene: TRBJ2-2; CDR3 protein: CASSPVTGEGTGELFF; CDR3 DNA: TGTGCCAGCAGCCCCGTAACGGGGGAAGGAACCGGGGAGCTGTTTTTT
clone size: .; V gene: TRBV11-3; D gene: TRBD1; J gene: TRBJ2-3; CDR3 protein: CASSDRGTQYF; CDR3 DNA: TGTGCCAGCAGCGACAGGGGTACGCAGTATTTT
clone size: .; V gene: TRBV3-1/TRBV3-2; D gene: .; J gene: TRBJ2-1; CDR3 protein: CASSPGGGASSYNEQFF; CDR3 DNA: TGTGCCAGCAGCCCCGGGGGTGGGGCTAGCTCCTACAATGAGCAGTTCTTC
clone size: .; V gene: TRBV3-1/TRBV3-2; D gene: TRBD2; J gene: TRBJ2-1; CDR3 protein: CASSLTSGPYNEQFF; CDR3 DNA: TGTGCCAGCAGCCTGACTAGCGGGCCCTACAATGAGCAGTTCTTC
clone size: .; V gene: TRBV11-2; D gene: .; J gene: TRBJ2-1; CDR3 protein: CASSPRLTIYNEQFF; CDR3 DNA: TGTGCCAGCAGCCCCCGACTCACTATCTACAATGAGCAGTTCTTC
clone size: .; V gene: TRBV18; D gene: .; J gene: TRBJ1-1; CDR3 protein: CASSPPVDEGVAFF; CDR3 DNA: TGTGCCAGCTCACCACCGGTGGATGAGGGTGTAGCTTTCTTT
clone size: .; V gene: TRBV7-2; D gene: TRBD2; J gene: TRBJ2-7; CDR3 protein: CASSWAGGPSYEQYF; CDR3 DNA: TGTGCCAGCAGCTGGGCGGGAGGGCCATCCTACGAGCAGTACTTC
clone size: once; V gene: TRBV13; D gene: .; J gene: TRBJ2-3; CDR3 protein: CASSLGAGRDVLSTDTQYF; CDR3 DNA: TGTGCCAGCAGCTTAGGCGCCGGGAGAGATGTATTAAGCACAGATACGCAGTATTTT
clone size: .; V gene: TRBV7-2; D gene: TRBD1; J gene: TRBJ1-2; CDR3 protein: CASSYSWTGYGYTF; CDR3 DNA: TGTGCCAGCAGCTACTCCTGGACAGGCTATGGCTACACCTTC
clone size: .; V gene: TRBV21-1; D gene: .; J gene: TRBJ2-3; CDR3 protein: CASSKGTPEPRLLAGADTQYF; CDR3 DNA: TGTGCCAGCAGCAAAGGGACGCCAGAGCCTCGCCTCCTAGCGGGAGCAGATACGCAGTATTTT
clone size: .; V gene: TRBV6-5; D gene: .; J gene: TRBJ1-1; CDR3 protein: CASSQHGEHTEAFF; CDR3 DNA: TGTGCCAGCAGTCAACACGGGGAGCACACTGAAGCTTTCTTT
clone size: .; V gene: TRBV19; D gene: TRBD2; J gene: TRBJ2-4; CDR3 protein: CASRPGTSGSRNIQYF; CDR3 DNA: TGTGCCAGTAGGCCCGGGACTAGCGGGAGTAGGAACATTCAGTACTTC
clone size: .; V gene: TRBV19; D gene: TRBD1; J gene: TRBJ1-2; CDR3 protein: CASSQGDRGLYYGYTF; CDR3 DNA: TGTGCCAGTAGCCAAGGGGACAGGGGGCTCTACTATGGCTACACCTTC
clone size: .; V gene: TRBV24-1; D gene: TRBD2; J gene: TRBJ2-1; CDR3 protein: CATSDNRGGRYNEQFF; CDR3 DNA: TGTGCCACCAGTGATAATCGCGGGGGGCGCTACAATGAGCAGTTCTTC
clone size: .; V gene: TRBV2; D gene: TRBD1; J gene: TRBJ2-2; CDR3 protein: CASRGQGTGELFF; CDR3 DNA: TGTGCCAGCAGGGGACAGGGGACCGGGGAGCTGTTTTTT
clone size: .; V gene: TRBV28; D gene: .; J gene: TRBJ2-1; CDR3 protein: CASSLIGGRNEQFF; CDR3 DNA: TGTGCCAGCAGTTTAATCGGCGGTAGAAATGAGCAGTTCTTC
clone size: .; V gene: TRBV13; D gene: .; J gene: TRBJ2-3; CDR3 protein: CASSLGILDLTDTQYF; CDR3 DNA: TGTGCCAGCAGCTTAGGAATCCTAGACCTCACAGATACGCAGTATTTT
clone size: once; V gene: TRBV29-1; D gene: .; J gene: TRBJ1-1; CDR3 protein: CSMRPPYPNTEAFF; CDR3 DNA: TGCAGCATGCGCCCCCCGTACCCGAACACTGAAGCTTTCTTT
clone size: few; V gene: TRBV6-2/TRBV6-3; D gene: .; J gene: TRBJ1-5; CDR3 protein: CASGWAVTNQPQHF; CDR3 DNA: TGTGCCAGCGGTTGGGCAGTGACCAATCAGCCCCAGCATTTT
clone size: .; V gene: TRBV11-2; D gene: .; J gene: TRBJ2-3; CDR3 protein: CASSQEGADTQYF; CDR3 DNA: TGTGCCAGCAGCCAAGAGGGTGCGGATACGCAGTATTTT
clone size: .; V gene: TRBV20-1; D gene: .; J gene: TRBJ2-7; CDR3 protein: CSASKLAASYEQYF; CDR3 DNA: TGCAGTGCTAGTAAGTTAGCGGCCTCCTACGAGCAGTACTTC
clone size: .; V gene: TRBV4-1; D gene: TRBD2; J gene: TRBJ2-1; CDR3 protein: CASSHPASGSYNEQFF; CDR3 DNA: TGCGCCAGCAGCCACCCGGCAAGCGGGAGCTACAATGAGCAGTTCTTC
clone size: .; V gene: TRBV19; D gene: TRBD1; J gene: TRBJ1-4; CDR3 protein: CASSEQQGASEKLFF; CDR3 DNA: TGTGCCAGTAGTGAGCAACAGGGGGCGAGTGAAAAACTGTTTTTT
clone size: .; V gene: TRBV14; D gene: TRBD2; J gene: TRBJ2-5; CDR3 protein: CASSQAGTSGGGGTQYF; CDR3 DNA: TGTGCCAGCAGCCAAGCCGGGACTAGCGGGGGAGGAGGGACCCAGTACTTC
clone size: .; V gene: TRBV19; D gene: TRBD2; J gene: TRBJ2-7; CDR3 protein: CASSIRAGGRYEQYF; CDR3 DNA: TGTGCCAGTAGTATTAGAGCGGGAGGGCGGTACGAGCAGTACTTC
clone size: .; V gene: TRBV6-6; D gene: .; J gene: TRBJ1-4; CDR3 protein: CASGRGTNEKLFF; CDR3 DNA: TGTGCCAGCGGCAGGGGAACTAATGAAAAACTGTTTTTT
clone size: once; V gene: TRBV27; D gene: TRBD2; J gene: TRBJ2-5; CDR3 protein: CASSSGSGRAETQYF; CDR3 DNA: TGTGCCAGCAGTTCTGGTAGCGGGAGGGCGGAGACCCAGTACTTC
clone size: .; V gene: TRBV7-2; D gene: .; J gene: TRBJ2-1; CDR3 protein: CASSLRRAFYNEQFF; CDR3 DNA: TGTGCCAGCAGCTTAAGGCGGGCTTTCTACAATGAGCAGTTCTTC
clone size: .; V gene: TRBV6-2/TRBV6-3; D gene: TRBD2; J gene: TRBJ2-1; CDR3 protein: CASSYRSRGSNSYNEQFF; CDR3 DNA: TGTGCCAGCAGTTACCGATCTCGCGGGAGTAACTCCTACAATGAGCAGTTCTTC
clone size: .; V gene: TRBV5-6; D gene: TRBD2; J gene: TRBJ2-5; CDR3 protein: CASSSGLAGGETQYF; CDR3 DNA: TGTGCCAGCAGCTCTGGACTAGCGGGAGGCGAGACCCAGTACTTC
clone size: .; V gene: TRBV5-1; D gene: TRBD2; J gene: TRBJ2-1; CDR3 protein: CASSLDAPGLDNEQFF; CDR3 DNA: TGCGCCAGCAGCTTGGACGCCCCGGGACTAGACAATGAGCAGTTCTTC
clone size: few; V gene: TRBV11-3; D gene: .; J gene: TRBJ2-7; CDR3 protein: CASSFPGQNKRRDSYEQYF; CDR3 DNA: TGTGCCAGCAGCTTTCCCGGACAGAATAAACGAAGAGACTCCTACGAGCAGTACTTC